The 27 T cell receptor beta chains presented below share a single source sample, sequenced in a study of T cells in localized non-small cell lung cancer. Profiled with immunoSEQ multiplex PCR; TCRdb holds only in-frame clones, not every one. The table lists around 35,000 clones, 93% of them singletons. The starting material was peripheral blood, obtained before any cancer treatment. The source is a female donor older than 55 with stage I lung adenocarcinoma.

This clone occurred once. In nucleotides, the CDR3 is TGTGCCAGCAGCTTAGGTGGGAGAGAAAAACTGTTTTTT. Its protein product is CASSLGGREKLFF. The rearrangement uses TRBV7-2 and TRBJ1-4; no firm D call. The CDR3 runs 13 residues. Trimming cost V 1 base and J 8 bases, with 8 bases left between them. Germline V CDR1 and CDR2: SGHTA, FQGNSA.

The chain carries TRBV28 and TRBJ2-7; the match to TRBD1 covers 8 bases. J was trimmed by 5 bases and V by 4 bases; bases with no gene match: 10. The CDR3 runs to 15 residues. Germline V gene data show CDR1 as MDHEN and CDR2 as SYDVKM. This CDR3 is CASSSAGTGQNEQYF. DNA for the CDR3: TGTGCCAGCAGTTCCGCCGGGACAGGTCAAAACGAGCAGTACTTC.

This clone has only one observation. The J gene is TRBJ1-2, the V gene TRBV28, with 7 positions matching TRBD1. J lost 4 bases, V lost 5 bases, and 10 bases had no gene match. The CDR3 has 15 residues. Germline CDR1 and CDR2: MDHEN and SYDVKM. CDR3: CASSNTGEGLYGYTF. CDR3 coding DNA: TGTGCCAGCAGTAACACAGGGGAGGGGCTCTATGGCTACACCTTC.

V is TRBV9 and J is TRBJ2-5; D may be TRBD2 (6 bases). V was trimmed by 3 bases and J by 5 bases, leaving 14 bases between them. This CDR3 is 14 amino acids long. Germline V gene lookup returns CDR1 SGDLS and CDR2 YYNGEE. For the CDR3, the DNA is TGTGCCAGCAGCGCGGGACTCCCCGGGGAGACCCAGTACTTC. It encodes CASSAGLPGETQYF.

In DNA form, the CDR3 reads TGTGCCAGCGATGGGGACAGCAATCAGCCCCAGCATTTT. Protein sequence: CASDGDSNQPQHF. The chain links TRBV2 to TRBJ1-5; TRBD1 is a possible D gene (5 bases). CDR1 is SNHLY, CDR2 FYNNEI, per germline. The CDR3 has 13 amino acids. V was shortened by 8 bases and J by 1 base, with 9 bases between the two germline ends.

CDR3 in amino acids: CASTGGKANYGYTF. In DNA form, the CDR3 reads TGCGCCAGCACTGGCGGAAAAGCTAACTATGGCTACACCTTC. The J gene is TRBJ1-2, the V gene TRBV10-2; D unclear. The CDR3 extends over 14 amino acids. Trimming took 7 bases from V and 0 from J, leaving 12 bases between them. The V gene's germline CDR1 is WSHSY and CDR2 SAAADI.

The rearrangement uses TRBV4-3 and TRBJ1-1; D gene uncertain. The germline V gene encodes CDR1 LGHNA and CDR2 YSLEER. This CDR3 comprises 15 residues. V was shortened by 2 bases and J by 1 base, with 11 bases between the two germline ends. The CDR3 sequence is CASSQRQGRNTEAFF. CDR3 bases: TGCGCCAGCAGCCAACGACAAGGTCGGAACACTGAAGCTTTCTTT.

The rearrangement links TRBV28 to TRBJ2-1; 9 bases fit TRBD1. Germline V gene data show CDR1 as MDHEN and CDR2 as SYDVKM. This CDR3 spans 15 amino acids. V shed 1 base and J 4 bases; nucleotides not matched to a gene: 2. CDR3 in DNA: TGTGCCAGCAGTTTATTTGGACAGGGGTACAATGAGCAGTTCTTC. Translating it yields CASSLFGQGYNEQFF.

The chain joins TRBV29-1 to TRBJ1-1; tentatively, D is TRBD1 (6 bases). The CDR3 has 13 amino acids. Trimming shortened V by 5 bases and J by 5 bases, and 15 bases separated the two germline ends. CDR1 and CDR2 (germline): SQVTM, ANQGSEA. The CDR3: CSVLWGAYTEAFF. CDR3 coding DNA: TGCAGCGTTCTTTGGGGGGCGTATACTGAAGCTTTCTTT.

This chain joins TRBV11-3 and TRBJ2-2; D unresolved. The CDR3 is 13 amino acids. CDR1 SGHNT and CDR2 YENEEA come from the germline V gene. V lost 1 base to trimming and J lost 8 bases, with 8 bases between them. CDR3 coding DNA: TGTGCCAGCAGCTTAGGCTTTAGGGGGGAGCTGTTTTTT. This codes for CASSLGFRGELFF.

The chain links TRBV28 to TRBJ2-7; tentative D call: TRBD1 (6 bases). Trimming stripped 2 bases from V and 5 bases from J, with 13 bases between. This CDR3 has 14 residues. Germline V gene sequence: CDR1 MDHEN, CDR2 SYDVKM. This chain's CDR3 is CASSLQGWGNEQYF. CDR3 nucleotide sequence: TGTGCCAGCAGTTTACAGGGGTGGGGAAACGAGCAGTACTTC.

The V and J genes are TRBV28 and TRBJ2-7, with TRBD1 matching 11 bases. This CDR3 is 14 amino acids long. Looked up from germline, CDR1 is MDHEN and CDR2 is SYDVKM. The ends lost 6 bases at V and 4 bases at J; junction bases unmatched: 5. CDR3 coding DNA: TGTGCCAGCAGCCGAGGACAGGGGGCTTACGAGCAGTACTTC. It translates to CASSRGQGAYEQYF.

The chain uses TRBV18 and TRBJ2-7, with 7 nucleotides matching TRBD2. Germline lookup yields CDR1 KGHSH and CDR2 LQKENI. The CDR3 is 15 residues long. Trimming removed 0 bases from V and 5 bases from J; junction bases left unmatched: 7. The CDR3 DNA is TGTGCCAGCTCACCACCGGGAGGGATGAGGCACGAGCAGTACTTC. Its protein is CASSPPGGMRHEQYF.

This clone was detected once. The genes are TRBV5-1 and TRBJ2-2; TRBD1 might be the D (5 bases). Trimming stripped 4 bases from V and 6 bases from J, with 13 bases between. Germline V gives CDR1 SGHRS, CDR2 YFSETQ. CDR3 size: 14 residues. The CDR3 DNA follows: TGCGCCAGCAGCCTCCTCGACAGCCCCGGGGAGCTGTTTTTT. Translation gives CASSLLDSPGELFF.

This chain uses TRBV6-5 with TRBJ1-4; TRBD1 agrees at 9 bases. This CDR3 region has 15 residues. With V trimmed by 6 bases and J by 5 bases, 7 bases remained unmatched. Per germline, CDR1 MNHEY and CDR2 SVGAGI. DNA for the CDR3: TGTGCCAGCAGGGACACAGGGGGCGCGAATGAAAAACTGTTTTTT. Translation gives CASRDTGGANEKLFF.

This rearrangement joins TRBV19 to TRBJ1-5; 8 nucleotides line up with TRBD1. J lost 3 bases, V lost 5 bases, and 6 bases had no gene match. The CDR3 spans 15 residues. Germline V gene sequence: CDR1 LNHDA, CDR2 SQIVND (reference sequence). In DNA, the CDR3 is TGTGCCAGTAGTCCGGACAGGGCCCTCAATCAGCCCCAGCATTTT. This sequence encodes CASSPDRALNQPQHF. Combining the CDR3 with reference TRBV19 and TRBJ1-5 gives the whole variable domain DGGITQSPKYLFRKEGQNVTLSCEQNLNHDAMYWYRQDPGQGLRLIYYSQIVNDFQKGDIAEGYSVSREKKESFPLTVTSAQKNPTAFYLCASSPDRALNQPQHFGDGTRLSIL.

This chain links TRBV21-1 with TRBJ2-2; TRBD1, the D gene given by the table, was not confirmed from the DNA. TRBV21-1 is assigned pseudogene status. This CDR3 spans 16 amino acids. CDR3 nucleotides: TGTGCCAGCAGCACAACAGGGGGCGCGGGCACCGGGGAGCTGTTTTTT. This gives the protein CASSTTGGAGTGELFF.

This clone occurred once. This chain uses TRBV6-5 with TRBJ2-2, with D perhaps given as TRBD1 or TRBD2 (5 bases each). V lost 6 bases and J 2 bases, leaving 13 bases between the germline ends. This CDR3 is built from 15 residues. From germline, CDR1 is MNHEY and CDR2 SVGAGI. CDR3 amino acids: CASRQGTVNTGELFF. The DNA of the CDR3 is TGTGCCAGCAGGCAAGGGACGGTAAACACCGGGGAGCTGTTTTTT.

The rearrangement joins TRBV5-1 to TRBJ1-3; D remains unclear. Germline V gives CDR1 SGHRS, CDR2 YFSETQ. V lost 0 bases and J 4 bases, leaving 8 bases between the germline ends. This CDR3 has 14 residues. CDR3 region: CASSLGQGGNTIYF. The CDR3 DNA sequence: TGCGCCAGCAGCTTGGGACAAGGCGGAAACACCATATATTTT.

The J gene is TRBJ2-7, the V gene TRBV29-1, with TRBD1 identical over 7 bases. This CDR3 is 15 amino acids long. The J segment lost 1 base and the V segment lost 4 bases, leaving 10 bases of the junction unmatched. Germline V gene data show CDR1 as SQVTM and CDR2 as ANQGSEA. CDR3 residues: CSVATGTDLSYEQYF. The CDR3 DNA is TGCAGCGTTGCCACCGGGACAGATCTGTCCTACGAGCAGTACTTC.

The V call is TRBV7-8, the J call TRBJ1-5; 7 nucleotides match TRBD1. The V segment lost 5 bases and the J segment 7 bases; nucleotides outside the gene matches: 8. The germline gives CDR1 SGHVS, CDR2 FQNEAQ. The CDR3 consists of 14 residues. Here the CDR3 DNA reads TGTGCCAGCAGCCTTAGACAGGGCGGGCAGCCCCAGCATTTT. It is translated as CASSLRQGGQPQHF.

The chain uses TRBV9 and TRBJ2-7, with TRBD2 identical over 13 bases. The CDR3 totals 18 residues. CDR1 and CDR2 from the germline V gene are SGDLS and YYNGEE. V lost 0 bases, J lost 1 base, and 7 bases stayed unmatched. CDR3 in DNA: TGTGCCAGCAGCGTAGGGGGGACTAGCGGGGTCTTTTCCTACGAGCAGTACGTC. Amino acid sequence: CASSVGGTSGVFSYEQYV.

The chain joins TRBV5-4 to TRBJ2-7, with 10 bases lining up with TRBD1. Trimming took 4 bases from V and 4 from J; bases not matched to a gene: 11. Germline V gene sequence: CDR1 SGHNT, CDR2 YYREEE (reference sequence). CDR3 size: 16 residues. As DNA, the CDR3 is TGTGCCAGCAGCGTGGATCAGGGGACAGGGGTGTACGAGCAGTACTTC. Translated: CASSVDQGTGVYEQYF.

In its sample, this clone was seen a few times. CDR3 sequence (DNA): TGTGCCAGCAGTTACGGGCAGGGGGCGCTCGGCTACACCTTC. Translated, it gives CASSYGQGALGYTF. V and J are TRBV6-5 and TRBJ1-2; 8 bases map to TRBD1. The length of the CDR3 is 14 residues. Trimming removed 2 bases from V and 8 bases from J; junction bases left unmatched: 7. The germline CDR1 and CDR2 sequences are MNHEY and SVGAGI.

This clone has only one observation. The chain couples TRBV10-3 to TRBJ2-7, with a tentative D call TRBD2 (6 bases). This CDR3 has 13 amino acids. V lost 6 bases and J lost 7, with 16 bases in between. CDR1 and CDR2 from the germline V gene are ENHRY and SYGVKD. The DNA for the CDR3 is TGTGCCATCAGCCCTGGGGGGTCGAGGGAGCAGTACGTC. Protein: CAISPGGSREQYV.

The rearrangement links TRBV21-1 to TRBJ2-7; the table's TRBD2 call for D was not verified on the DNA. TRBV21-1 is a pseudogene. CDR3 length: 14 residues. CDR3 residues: CASTPLAGGHEQYV. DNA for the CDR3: TGTGCCAGCACCCCCCTAGCGGGAGGACACGAGCAGTACGTC.

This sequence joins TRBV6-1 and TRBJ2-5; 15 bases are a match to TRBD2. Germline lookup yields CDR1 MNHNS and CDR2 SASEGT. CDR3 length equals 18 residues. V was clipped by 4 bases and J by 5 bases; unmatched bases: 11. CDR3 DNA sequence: TGTGCCAGCAGTGTCGGACTAGCGGGAGGGCGCCCTCAGGAGACCCAGTACTTC. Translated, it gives CASSVGLAGGRPQETQYF.